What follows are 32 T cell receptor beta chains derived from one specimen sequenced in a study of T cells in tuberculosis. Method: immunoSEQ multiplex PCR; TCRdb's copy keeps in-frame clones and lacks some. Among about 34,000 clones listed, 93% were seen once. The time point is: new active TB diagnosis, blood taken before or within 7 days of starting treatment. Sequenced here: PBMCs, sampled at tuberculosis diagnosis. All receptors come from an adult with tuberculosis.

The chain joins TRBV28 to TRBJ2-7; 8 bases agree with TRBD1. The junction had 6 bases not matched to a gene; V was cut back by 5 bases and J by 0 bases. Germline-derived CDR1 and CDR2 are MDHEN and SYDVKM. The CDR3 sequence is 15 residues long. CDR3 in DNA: TGTGCCAGCAGTCCGGGACAGGTTCTCTCCTACGAGCAGTACTTC. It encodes CASSPGQVLSYEQYF.

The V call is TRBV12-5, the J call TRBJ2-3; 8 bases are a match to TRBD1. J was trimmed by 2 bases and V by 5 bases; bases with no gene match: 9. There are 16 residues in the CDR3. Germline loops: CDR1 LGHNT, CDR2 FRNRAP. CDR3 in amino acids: CASGQITGGTTDTQYF. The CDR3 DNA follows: TGTGCTAGTGGTCAAATCACAGGGGGGACCACAGATACGCAGTATTTT.

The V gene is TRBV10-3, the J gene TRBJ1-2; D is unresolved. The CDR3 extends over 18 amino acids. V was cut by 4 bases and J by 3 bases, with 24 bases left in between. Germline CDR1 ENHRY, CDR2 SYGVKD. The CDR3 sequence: CAISALGSSGLRDYGYTF. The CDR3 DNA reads TGTGCCATCAGTGCCTTGGGGAGTTCGGGTTTGAGGGACTATGGCTACACCTTC.

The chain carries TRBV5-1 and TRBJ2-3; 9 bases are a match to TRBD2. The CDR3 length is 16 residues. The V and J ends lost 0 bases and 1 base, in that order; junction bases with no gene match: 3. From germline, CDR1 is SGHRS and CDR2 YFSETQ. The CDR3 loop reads CASSLDSGSGTDTQYF. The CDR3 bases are TGCGCCAGCAGCTTGGATAGCGGGAGTGGCACAGATACGCAGTATTTT. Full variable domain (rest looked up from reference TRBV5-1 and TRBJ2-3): KAGVTQTPRYLIKTRGQQVTLSCSPISGHRSVSWYQQTPGQGLQFLFEYFSETQRNKGNFPGRFSGRQFSNSRSEMNVSTLELGDSALYLCASSLDSGSGTDTQYFGPGTRLTVL.

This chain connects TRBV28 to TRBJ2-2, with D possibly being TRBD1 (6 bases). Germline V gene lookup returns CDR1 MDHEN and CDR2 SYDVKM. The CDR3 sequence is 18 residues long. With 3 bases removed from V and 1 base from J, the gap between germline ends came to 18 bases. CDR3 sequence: CASSFGWSGAKNTGELFF. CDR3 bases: TGTGCCAGCAGTTTCGGGTGGTCAGGGGCGAAGAACACCGGGGAGCTGTTTTTT.

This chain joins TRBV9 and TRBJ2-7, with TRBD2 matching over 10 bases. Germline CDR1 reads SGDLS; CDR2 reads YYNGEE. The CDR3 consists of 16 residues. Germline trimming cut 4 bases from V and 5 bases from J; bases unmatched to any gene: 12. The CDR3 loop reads CASSTSIAGGNDEQYF. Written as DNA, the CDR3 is TGTGCCAGCAGCACAAGTATAGCGGGAGGTAACGACGAGCAGTACTTC.

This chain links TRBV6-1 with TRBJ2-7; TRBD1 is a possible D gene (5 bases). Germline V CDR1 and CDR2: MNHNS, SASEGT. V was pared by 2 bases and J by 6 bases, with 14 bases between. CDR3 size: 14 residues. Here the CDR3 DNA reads TGTGCCAGCAGTGAATTGGGGCTCGCAATCGAGCAGTACTTC. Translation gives CASSELGLAIEQYF.

The chain's CDR3 is CASSPGARATEAFF. The DNA of the CDR3 is TGTGCCAGCTCACCAGGGGCCAGGGCGACTGAAGCTTTCTTT. V gene TRBV18 combines with J gene TRBJ1-1; maybe TRBD1 (5 bases). The CDR3 contains 14 residues. The germline CDR1 and CDR2 sequences are KGHSH and LQKENI. V lost 2 bases and J lost 5, with 12 bases in between.

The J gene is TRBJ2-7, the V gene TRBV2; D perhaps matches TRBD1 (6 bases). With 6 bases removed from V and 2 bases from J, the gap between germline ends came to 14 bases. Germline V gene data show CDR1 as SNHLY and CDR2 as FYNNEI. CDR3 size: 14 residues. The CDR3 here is CASSGDRSAYEQYF. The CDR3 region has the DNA TGTGCCAGCAGCGGTGACAGGAGCGCCTACGAGCAGTACTTC.

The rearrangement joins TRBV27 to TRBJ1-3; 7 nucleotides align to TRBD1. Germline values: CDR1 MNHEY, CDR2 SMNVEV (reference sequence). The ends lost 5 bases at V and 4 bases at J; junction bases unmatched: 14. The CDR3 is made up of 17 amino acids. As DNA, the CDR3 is TGTGCCAGCAGTCCCCGCGGGGACAGTGTCCGCGGAAACACCATATATTTT. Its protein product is CASSPRGDSVRGNTIYF.

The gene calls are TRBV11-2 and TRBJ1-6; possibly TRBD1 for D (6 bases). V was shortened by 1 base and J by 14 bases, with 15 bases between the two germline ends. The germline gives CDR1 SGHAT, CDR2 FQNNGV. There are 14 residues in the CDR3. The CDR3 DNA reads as TGTGCCAGCAGCTTAGGGGACATCTCTCGGGCCCTCCACTTT. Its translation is CASSLGDISRALHF.

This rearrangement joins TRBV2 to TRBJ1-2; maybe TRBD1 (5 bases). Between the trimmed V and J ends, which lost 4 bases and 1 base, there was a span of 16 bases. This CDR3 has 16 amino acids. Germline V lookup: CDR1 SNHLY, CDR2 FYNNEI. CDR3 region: CASSGTVQGSNYGYTF. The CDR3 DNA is TGTGCCAGCAGTGGAACAGTCCAGGGAAGTAACTATGGCTACACCTTC.

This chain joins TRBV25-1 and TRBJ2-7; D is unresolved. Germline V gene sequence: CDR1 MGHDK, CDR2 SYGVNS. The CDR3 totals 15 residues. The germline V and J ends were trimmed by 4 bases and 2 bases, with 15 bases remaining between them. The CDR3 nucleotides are TGTGCCAGCAGTGCGGGTTTAGGTATTCCCTACGAGCAGTACTTC. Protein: CASSAGLGIPYEQYF.

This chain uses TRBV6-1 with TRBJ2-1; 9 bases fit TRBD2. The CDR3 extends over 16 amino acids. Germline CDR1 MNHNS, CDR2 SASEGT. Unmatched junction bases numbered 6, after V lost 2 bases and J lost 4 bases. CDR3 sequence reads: CASSESAGGSYNEQFF. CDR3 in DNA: TGTGCCAGCAGTGAATCAGCGGGGGGTTCTTACAATGAGCAGTTCTTC.

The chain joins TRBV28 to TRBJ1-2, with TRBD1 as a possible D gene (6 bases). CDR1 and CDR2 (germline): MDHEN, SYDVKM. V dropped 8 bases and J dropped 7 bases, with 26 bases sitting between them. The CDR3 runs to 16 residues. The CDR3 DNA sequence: TGTGCCAGCGACCGACCAGGAGGCAGGGGATGGCTTGGCTACACCTTC. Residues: CASDRPGGRGWLGYTF.

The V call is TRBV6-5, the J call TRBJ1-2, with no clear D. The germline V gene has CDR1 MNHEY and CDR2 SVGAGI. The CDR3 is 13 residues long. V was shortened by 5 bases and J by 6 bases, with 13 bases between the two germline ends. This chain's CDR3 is CASSLSPVDGYTF. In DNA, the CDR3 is TGTGCCAGCAGTCTATCCCCGGTGGATGGCTACACCTTC.

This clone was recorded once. CDR3: CASSLAGTSGGQYYEQYF. As DNA, the CDR3 is TGTGCCAGCAGCTTAGCCGGGACTAGCGGGGGACAATACTACGAGCAGTACTTC. The genes are TRBV7-2 and TRBJ2-7; TRBD2 matches at 14 bases. The CDR3 totals 18 residues. V was pared by 0 bases and J by 3 bases, with 7 bases of the junction left unmatched. Germline V lookup: CDR1 SGHTA, CDR2 FQGNSA. Full variable domain (remainder filled in from reference TRBV7-2 and TRBJ2-7): GAGVSQSPSNKVTEKGKDVELRCDPISGHTALYWYRQSLGQGLEFLIYFQGNSAPDKSGLPSDRFSAERTGGSVSTLTIQRTQQEDSAVYLCASSLAGTSGGQYYEQYFGPGTRLTVT.

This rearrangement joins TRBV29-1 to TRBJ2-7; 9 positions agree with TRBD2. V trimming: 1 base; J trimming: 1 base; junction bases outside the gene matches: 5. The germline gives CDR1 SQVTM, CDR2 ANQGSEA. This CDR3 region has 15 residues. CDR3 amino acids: CSVEGSGGPSYEQYF. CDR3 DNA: TGCAGCGTTGAAGGTAGCGGGGGCCCTTCCTACGAGCAGTACTTC.

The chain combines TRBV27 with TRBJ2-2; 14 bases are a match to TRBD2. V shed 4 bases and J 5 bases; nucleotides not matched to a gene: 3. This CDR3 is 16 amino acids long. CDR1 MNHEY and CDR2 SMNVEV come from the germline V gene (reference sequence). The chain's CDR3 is CASSSGTSGRTGELFF. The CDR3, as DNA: TGTGCCAGCAGTTCCGGGACTAGCGGGAGAACCGGGGAGCTGTTTTTT.

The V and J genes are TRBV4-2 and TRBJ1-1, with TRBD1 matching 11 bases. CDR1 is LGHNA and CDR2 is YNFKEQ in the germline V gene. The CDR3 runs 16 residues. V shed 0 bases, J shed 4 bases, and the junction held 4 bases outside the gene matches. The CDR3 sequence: CASSQDPGTGGTEAFF. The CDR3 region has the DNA TGTGCCAGCAGCCAAGATCCAGGGACAGGGGGCACTGAAGCTTTCTTT.

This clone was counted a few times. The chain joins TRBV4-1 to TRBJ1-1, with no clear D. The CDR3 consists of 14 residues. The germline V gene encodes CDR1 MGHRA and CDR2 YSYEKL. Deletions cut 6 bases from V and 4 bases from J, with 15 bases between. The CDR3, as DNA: TGCGCCAGCAGTCCTCGGGAGGGCGGCACTGAAGCTTTCTTT. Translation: CASSPREGGTEAFF.

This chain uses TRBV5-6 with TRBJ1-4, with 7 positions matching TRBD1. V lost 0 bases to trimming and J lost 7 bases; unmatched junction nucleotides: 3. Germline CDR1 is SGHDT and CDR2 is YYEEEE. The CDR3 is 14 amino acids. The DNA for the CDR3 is TGTGCCAGCAGCTTGGCCACAGGGGCTGAAAAACTGTTTTTT. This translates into CASSLATGAEKLFF. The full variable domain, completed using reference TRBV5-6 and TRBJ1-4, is DAGVTQSPTHLIKTRGQQVTLRCSPKSGHDTVSWYQQALGQGPQFIFQYYEEEERQRGNFPDRFSGHQFPNYSSELNVNALLLGDSALYLCASSLATGAEKLFFGSGTQLSVL.

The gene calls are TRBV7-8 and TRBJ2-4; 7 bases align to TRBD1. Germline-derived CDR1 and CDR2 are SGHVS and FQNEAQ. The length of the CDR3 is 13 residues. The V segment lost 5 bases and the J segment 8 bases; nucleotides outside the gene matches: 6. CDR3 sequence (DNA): TGTGCCAGCAGCCCGGGGACAGTAGACATTCAGTACTTC. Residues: CASSPGTVDIQYF.

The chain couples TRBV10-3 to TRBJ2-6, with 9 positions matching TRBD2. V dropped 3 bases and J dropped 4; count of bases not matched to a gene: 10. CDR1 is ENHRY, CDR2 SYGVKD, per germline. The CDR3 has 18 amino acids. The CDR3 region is CAISESSSGAAGANVLTF. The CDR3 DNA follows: TGTGCCATCAGTGAAAGTTCTAGCGGGGCGGCAGGGGCCAACGTCCTGACTTTC.

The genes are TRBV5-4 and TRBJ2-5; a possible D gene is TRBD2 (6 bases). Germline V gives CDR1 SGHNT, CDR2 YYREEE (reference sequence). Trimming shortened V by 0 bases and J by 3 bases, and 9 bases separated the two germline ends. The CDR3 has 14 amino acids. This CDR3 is CASSLELAKETQYF. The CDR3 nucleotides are TGTGCCAGCAGCTTGGAACTAGCCAAAGAGACCCAGTACTTC.

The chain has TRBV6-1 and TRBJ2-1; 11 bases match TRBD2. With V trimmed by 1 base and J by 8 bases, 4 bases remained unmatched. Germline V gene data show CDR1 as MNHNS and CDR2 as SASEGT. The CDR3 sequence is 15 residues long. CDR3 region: CASSEEVAGGHEQFF. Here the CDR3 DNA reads TGTGCCAGCAGTGAAGAGGTAGCGGGGGGGCATGAGCAGTTCTTC.

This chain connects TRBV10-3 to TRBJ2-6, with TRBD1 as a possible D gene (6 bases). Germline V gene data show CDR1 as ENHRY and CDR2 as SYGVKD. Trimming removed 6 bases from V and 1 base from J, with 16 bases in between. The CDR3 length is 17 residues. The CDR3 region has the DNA TGTGCCATCAGAGGACAGTCCGTTTTGTCTGGGGCCAACGTCCTGACTTTC. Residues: CAIRGQSVLSGANVLTF.

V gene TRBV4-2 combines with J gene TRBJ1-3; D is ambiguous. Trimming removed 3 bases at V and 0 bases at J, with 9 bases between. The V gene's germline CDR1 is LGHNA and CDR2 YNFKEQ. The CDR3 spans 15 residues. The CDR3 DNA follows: TGTGCCAGCAGCCAGCCACAGAGCTCTGGAAACACCATATATTTT. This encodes CASSQPQSSGNTIYF.

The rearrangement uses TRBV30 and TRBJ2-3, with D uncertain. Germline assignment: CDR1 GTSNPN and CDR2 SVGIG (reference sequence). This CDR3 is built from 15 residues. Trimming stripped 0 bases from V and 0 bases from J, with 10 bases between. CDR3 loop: CAWSVSKLSTDTQYF. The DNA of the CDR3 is TGTGCCTGGAGTGTATCCAAACTTAGCACAGATACGCAGTATTTT.

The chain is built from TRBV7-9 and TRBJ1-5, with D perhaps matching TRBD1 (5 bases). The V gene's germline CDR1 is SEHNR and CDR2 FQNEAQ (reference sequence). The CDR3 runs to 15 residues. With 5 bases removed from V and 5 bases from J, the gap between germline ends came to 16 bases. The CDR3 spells CASSANQGGDQPQHF. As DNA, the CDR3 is TGTGCCAGCAGCGCAAATCAGGGTGGCGATCAGCCCCAGCATTTT.

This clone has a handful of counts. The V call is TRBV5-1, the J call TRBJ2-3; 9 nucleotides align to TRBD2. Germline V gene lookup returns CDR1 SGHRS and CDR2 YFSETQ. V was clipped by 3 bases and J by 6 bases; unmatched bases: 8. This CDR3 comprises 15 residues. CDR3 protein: CASSSSGVTWDTQYF. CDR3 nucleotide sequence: TGCGCCAGCAGCTCTAGCGGGGTCACATGGGATACGCAGTATTTT. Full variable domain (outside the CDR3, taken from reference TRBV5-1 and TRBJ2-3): KAGVTQTPRYLIKTRGQQVTLSCSPISGHRSVSWYQQTPGQGLQFLFEYFSETQRNKGNFPGRFSGRQFSNSRSEMNVSTLELGDSALYLCASSSSGVTWDTQYFGPGTRLTVL.

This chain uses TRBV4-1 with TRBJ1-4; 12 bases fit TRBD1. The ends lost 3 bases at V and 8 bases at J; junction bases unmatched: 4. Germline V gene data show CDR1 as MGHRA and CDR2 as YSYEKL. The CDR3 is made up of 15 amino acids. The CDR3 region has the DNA TGCGCCAGCAGCCAGGGGACAGGGGGCGCCGAAAAACTGTTTTTT. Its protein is CASSQGTGGAEKLFF.